Shown below are 23 T cell receptor beta chains from a single sample sequenced in a study of T cell changes during pregnancy in multiple sclerosis. TCRdb keeps only in-frame clones here, not all; method: immunoSEQ multiplex PCR. The sample lists 55,000 to 65,000 clones, 90% to 95% occurring once. The source was CD8+ T cells from peripheral blood mononuclear cells, collected in the third trimester of pregnancy. The receptors were gathered from a female donor with multiple sclerosis, enrolled in a pregnancy study.

The DNA of the CDR3 is TGTGCCAGCAGCCCCAGGGTTCGGGGGGACATTCAGTACTTC. Translating gives CASSPRVRGDIQYF. V and J are TRBV11-2 and TRBJ2-4; the match to TRBD2 covers 7 bases. CDR1 SGHAT and CDR2 FQNNGV come from the germline V gene. This CDR3 spans 14 amino acids. Germline trimming cut 5 bases from V and 8 bases from J; bases unmatched to any gene: 9.

The rearrangement uses TRBV7-6 and TRBJ2-3; 9 nucleotides line up with TRBD2. Germline V gives CDR1 SGHVS, CDR2 FNYEAQ. The CDR3 runs to 17 residues. J was trimmed by 5 bases and V by 1 base; bases with no gene match: 10. The CDR3 DNA follows: TGTGCCAGCAGCTTAGTGGGTAGCGGGAGTCGGGAAGATACGCAGTATTTT. Amino acid sequence: CASSLVGSGSREDTQYF.

V and J are TRBV14 and TRBJ1-1, with D uncertain. This CDR3 is built from 11 residues. CDR1 and CDR2 (germline): SGHDN, FVKESK. V was shortened by 4 bases and J by 3 bases, with 3 bases between the two germline ends. This chain's CDR3 is CASSLDTEAFF. In DNA, the CDR3 is TGTGCCAGCAGCCTAGACACTGAAGCTTTCTTT.

The chain joins TRBV19 to TRBJ2-3, with TRBD2 matching over 9 bases. J lost 3 bases, V lost 0 bases, and 7 bases had no gene match. In germline, CDR1 is LNHDA, CDR2 SQIVND (reference sequence). CDR3 length equals 17 residues. In DNA, the CDR3 is TGTGCCAGTAGTATAGATCCCCCTAGCGGGGAGACAGATACGCAGTATTTT. Translating gives CASSIDPPSGETDTQYF.

The chain carries TRBV4-1 and TRBJ2-6; possibly TRBD1 for D (6 bases). V lost 8 bases to trimming and J lost 0 bases, with 14 bases between them. Germline-derived CDR1 and CDR2 are MGHRA and YSYEKL. The CDR3 loop spans 16 amino acids. In DNA, the CDR3 is TGCGCCAGCGGTAAGGGGGAAGGCTCTGGGGCCAACGTCCTGACTTTC. It encodes CASGKGEGSGANVLTF.

The chain is built from TRBV9 and TRBJ2-7; TRBD2 might be the D (6 bases). The CDR3 is made up of 14 amino acids. V shed 0 bases and J shed 6 bases, with 13 bases lying between them. CDR1 is SGDLS and CDR2 is YYNGEE in the germline V gene. This CDR3 is CASSVAGSSTEQYF. CDR3 DNA: TGTGCCAGCAGCGTAGCCGGGAGCTCTACCGAGCAGTACTTC.

V usage is TRBV5-6 and J usage is TRBJ2-7, with D tentatively TRBD2 (6 bases). CDR1 and CDR2 from the germline V gene are SGHDT and YYEEEE. This CDR3 comprises 12 residues. As DNA, the CDR3 is TGTCACTTGGGGGGACCGCTTTACGAGCAGTACTTC. As protein: CHLGGPLYEQYF.

The chain carries TRBV4-1 and TRBJ2-7, with D perhaps matching TRBD2 (6 bases). Trimming pared 1 base from V and 4 bases from J, leaving 11 bases between. In germline, CDR1 is MGHRA, CDR2 YSYEKL. The CDR3 consists of 14 residues. Here the CDR3 DNA reads TGCGCCAGCAGCCAAGCTTCCGGAGGGTACGAGCAGTACTTC. Encoded protein: CASSQASGGYEQYF.

V is TRBV10-2 and J is TRBJ1-1; tentative D call: TRBD1 (5 bases). Trimming cost V 2 bases and J 1 base, with 14 bases left between them. Per germline, CDR1 WSHSY and CDR2 SAAADI. The CDR3 contains 16 residues. The DNA of the CDR3 is TGCGCCAGCAGTGAGACAGGTTACGGAACGAACACTGAAGCTTTCTTT. It yields the protein CASSETGYGTNTEAFF.

The rearrangement joins TRBV9 to TRBJ1-2; TRBD1 aligns across 7 bases. This CDR3 is built from 14 residues. Germline V gives CDR1 SGDLS, CDR2 YYNGEE. Trimming at V came to 4 bases and at J to 6 bases, leaving 9 bases not matched to a gene. CDR3 in DNA: TGTGCCAGCAGCTTCGAGGACAGGCCTAATGGCTACACCTTC. Its translation is CASSFEDRPNGYTF.

CDR3 DNA sequence: TGTGCCAGTAGTATTTATATGACAGGGAGTGAGCAGTTCTTC. This encodes CASSIYMTGSEQFF. This chain links TRBV19 with TRBJ2-1; 7 bases are shared with TRBD1. The CDR3 contains 14 residues. J gave up 9 bases and V 3 bases, and 8 bases lay outside the gene matches. The germline gives CDR1 LNHDA, CDR2 SQIVND (reference sequence). Looking up the rest from reference TRBV19 and TRBJ2-1 gives the full variable domain: DGGITQSPKYLFRKEGQNVTLSCEQNLNHDAMYWYRQDPGQGLRLIYYSQIVNDFQKGDIAEGYSVSREKKESFPLTVTSAQKNPTAFYLCASSIYMTGSEQFFGPGTRLTVL.

A single count supports this clone. The V gene is TRBV4-3, the J gene TRBJ2-1; 8 nucleotides agree with TRBD1. Germline CDR1 and CDR2: LGHNA and YSLEER. V shed 1 base and J 1 base; nucleotides not matched to a gene: 12. CDR3 length: 19 residues. The CDR3 loop reads CASSQAETGAVWSYNEQFF. The CDR3 nucleotides read TGCGCCAGCAGCCAAGCGGAGACAGGGGCGGTTTGGTCCTACAATGAGCAGTTCTTC.

The V and J genes are TRBV2 and TRBJ2-7; 7 positions match TRBD2. V lost 5 bases to trimming and J lost 3 bases; unmatched junction nucleotides: 7. CDR1 and CDR2 (germline): SNHLY, FYNNEI. The CDR3 has 14 residues. The CDR3 bases are TGTGCCAGCAGTCTTGGACTAGTACGCTACGAGCAGTACTTC. It specifies CASSLGLVRYEQYF.

CDR3 sequence (DNA): TGTGCCAGCAGCGACATCCTCGGTGGGACAGATCCCCCAGATACGCAGTATTTT. Protein: CASSDILGGTDPPDTQYF. The chain links TRBV9 to TRBJ2-3; 7 bases align to TRBD1. The CDR3 runs to 18 residues. CDR1 and CDR2 from the germline V gene are SGDLS and YYNGEE. Trimming removed 3 bases from V and 4 bases from J; junction bases left unmatched: 17.

The chain uses TRBV6-5 and TRBJ2-3; 8 nucleotides agree with TRBD1. Germline V gene sequence: CDR1 MNHEY, CDR2 SVGAGI. The CDR3 is made up of 15 amino acids. The V gene end was trimmed by 5 bases and the J gene end by 6 bases; junction bases not matched to a gene: 10. CDR3 DNA: TGTGCCAGCAGTAAGGTGGCAGGGGGCGCGGATACGCAGTATTTT. This codes for CASSKVAGGADTQYF.

V usage is TRBV5-1 and J usage is TRBJ2-5; 9 nucleotides line up with TRBD2. J lost 5 bases, V lost 5 bases, and 13 bases had no gene match. The CDR3 sequence is 16 residues long. Germline V CDR1 and CDR2: SGHRS, YFSETQ. In nucleotides, the CDR3 is TGCGCCAGCAGTTCGCCGGGACTAGCCTTTGGGGAGACCCAGTACTTC. This gives the protein CASSSPGLAFGETQYF. The whole variable domain, remainder taken from reference TRBV5-1 and TRBJ2-5, is KAGVTQTPRYLIKTRGQQVTLSCSPISGHRSVSWYQQTPGQGLQFLFEYFSETQRNKGNFPGRFSGRQFSNSRSEMNVSTLELGDSALYLCASSSPGLAFGETQYFGPGTRLLVL.

CDR3 residues: CASSTGLAGDYEQYF. The CDR3 DNA is TGTGCCAGCAGTACCGGACTAGCGGGAGACTACGAGCAGTACTTC. V usage is TRBV25-1 and J usage is TRBJ2-7; 13 bases are shared with TRBD2. The germline CDR1 and CDR2 sequences are MGHDK and SYGVNS. V dropped 5 bases and J dropped 3; count of bases not matched to a gene: 4. CDR3 length: 15 amino acids.

This chain joins TRBV2 and TRBJ2-5, with a tentative D call TRBD1 (6 bases). CDR3 size: 13 residues. CDR1 SNHLY and CDR2 FYNNEI come from the germline V gene. The ends were cut back, 8 bases at V and 1 base at J, with 11 bases in the middle. The chain's CDR3 is CASSSGVQETQYF. In DNA form, the CDR3 reads TGTGCCAGCTCTTCAGGGGTCCAAGAGACCCAGTACTTC. The full variable domain, with the rest looked up from reference TRBV2 and TRBJ2-5, is EPEVTQTPSHQVTQMGQEVILRCVPISNHLYFYWYRQILGQKVEFLVSFYNNEISEKSEIFDDQFSVERPDGSNFTLKIRSTKLEDSAMYFCASSSGVQETQYFGPGTRLLVL.

The chain joins TRBV5-1 to TRBJ2-1, with D possibly TRBD2 on 5 matching bases. The CDR3 consists of 15 residues. CDR1 is SGHRS and CDR2 is YFSETQ in the germline V gene. The V and J ends lost 3 bases and 8 bases respectively, with 18 bases between them. CDR3 loop: CASSWLSGSIYEQFF. CDR3 sequence (DNA): TGCGCCAGCAGCTGGCTATCGGGGAGTATATATGAGCAGTTCTTC.

V and J are TRBV5-4 and TRBJ1-2; D is ambiguous. The CDR3 is made up of 14 amino acids. Trimming took 0 bases from V and 3 from J, leaving 9 bases between them. Germline values: CDR1 SGHNT, CDR2 YYREEE (reference sequence). The DNA for the CDR3 is TGTGCCAGCAGCTTGGGGTACAGATACTATGGCTACACCTTC. Residues: CASSLGYRYYGYTF.

In this sample, this clone turned up once. V and J are TRBV6-4 and TRBJ2-2; D is undetermined. V lost 5 bases to trimming and J lost 4 bases, with 11 bases between them. The CDR3 spans 14 residues. Germline V lookup: CDR1 MRHNA, CDR2 SNTAGT. The CDR3 is CASSFGSGTGELFF. Here the CDR3 DNA reads TGTGCCAGCAGTTTCGGTTCGGGCACCGGGGAGCTGTTTTTT.

This clone was picked up one time. V is TRBV2 and J is TRBJ1-2, with 8 bases that match TRBD1. Germline assignment: CDR1 SNHLY and CDR2 FYNNEI. After removal of 6 bases from V and 2 bases from J, the junction contained 5 bases not matched to a gene. This CDR3 has 14 amino acids. The CDR3 loop is CASSDPGGNYGYTF. In DNA form, the CDR3 reads TGTGCCAGCAGCGACCCAGGGGGCAACTATGGCTACACCTTC.

The chain has TRBV4-3 and TRBJ2-3, with 12 bases fitting TRBD2. Germline V gene data show CDR1 as LGHNA and CDR2 as YSLEER. This CDR3 comprises 16 residues. V was clipped by 0 bases and J by 4 bases; unmatched bases: 2. The CDR3 sequence: CASSQDLAGGPDTQYF. CDR3 in DNA: TGCGCCAGCAGCCAAGATCTAGCGGGAGGGCCAGATACGCAGTATTTT.